Presented here are 2 T cell receptor beta chains from one specimen sequenced in a study of cytomegalovirus exposure and HLA in healthy donors. Clones were read by immunoSEQ multiplex PCR, and TCRdb kept only the in-frame ones, dropping some. Counted here are some 350,000 clones, roughly 87% occurring once; the ten biggest clones make up roughly 1.2%. Sequences were obtained from PBMCs. These receptors came from a woman aged 25 to 39 in good health and CMV-seropositive.

The chain is built from TRBV6-4 and TRBJ2-7; 7 bases match TRBD2. CDR3 length: 16 amino acids. Germline-derived CDR1 and CDR2 are MRHNA and SNTAGT. After removal of 3 bases from V and 2 bases from J, the junction contained 10 bases not matched to a gene. This CDR3 is CASSEVGGSSPYEQYF. For the CDR3, the DNA is TGTGCCAGCAGTGAAGTTGGCGGGAGCTCTCCCTACGAGCAGTACTTC.

The genes are TRBV19 and TRBJ2-2; D is possibly TRBD1 (5 bases). This CDR3 has 14 residues. The V gene lost 3 bases and the J gene lost 8 bases, with 13 bases spanning the gap. Germline CDR1 reads LNHDA; CDR2 reads SQIVND (reference sequence). The CDR3 DNA is TGTGCCAGTAGTATTAACCAGGGAACAGGGGAGCTGTTTTTT. Its protein is CASSINQGTGELFF.